Sequencing of this TCR beta chain was carried out in a study of T cell responses to AZD1222 COVID-19 vaccine (dated by TCRdb to the early 2020s). Looking at the study overall: AZD1222 recipients given second doses at about 4 weeks or at about 12 weeks were pooled, since spike-specific TCR depth and breadth were not found to differ between the two schedules. A total of approximately 240 trial participants underwent TCR sequencing, of whom roughly 210 received two doses of AZD1222 and some 25 received two doses of the MenACWY control vaccine. Enrollment into the trials was organized by age into subgroups of 18-55, 56-69 and 70-plus years, and those subgroups contained roughly 140, 27 and 60 TCR-sequenced participants, respectively. General findings and caveats noted by the study authors: Conclusions about previously exposed vaccinees are limited because only five to seven AZD1222 recipients were SARS-CoV-2 seropositive at baseline. The vaccine-associated CD4 TCRs covered the entire spike protein, and the dominant responses fell in regions 160-218 and 743-854. Reportedly, almost half of the unique spike-specific TCRs recognized epitopes lying outside the regions that are mutated in the B.1.351 and B.1.1.7 variants. Because no day 14 peak-response samples were available, the repertoires could be characterized only after the peak T cell response. Most participants were white British and females outnumbered males, and the authors suggested that clonal diversity may have been underestimated. In the small 56-69-year group, the increase in depth fell short of significance, most likely because of low power. Spike-specific TCR breadth and depth rose significantly after two AZD1222 doses compared with day 0 and with MenACWY recipients.

The CDR3 regions of human TCRbeta chains were analyzed by immunosequencing. The source study handled its data this way. TCRs in the repertoires were compared against a reference library of SARS-CoV-2-specific TCRs that had been generated with the MIRA antigen-specificity platform. Breadth meant the fraction of unique TCRs that were SARS-CoV-2-associated, whereas depth meant the fraction of total T cells that were SARS-CoV-2-associated. Using the MIRA data, each spike-specific TCR was assigned both to the spike region to which the TCR was reactive and to a CD4 or CD8 class. Log10-transformed breadth and depth values were compared by one-way ANOVA with Sidak's multiple comparisons tests. TCRdb limited this immuneACCESS table to in-frame rearrangements with V and J called. A share of clones is missing; checked studies link under half to unresolved V genes, and the rest is unexplained. V and J calls and clone size are as listed in that table; D and trimming were resolved from the DNA. The sample table contains approximately 92,000 clones; only one count was recorded for about 91% of them. More than 6.5% of the sample is in the top ten clones.

This clone was seen a few times. The antigen it recognizes is unknown. No much larger clone exists at a distance of one base, and base qualities are not known. Per the publication, the time point label means: baseline before first vaccination. Vaccinee samples came from UK trials COV001 and COV002, including a single-blind randomized controlled phase 2/3 trial of AZD1222 (ChAdOx1 nCoV-19) in healthy adults. Trial participant PBMC samples were collected at day 0 and day 28 after the second dose for TCRbeta chain sequencing. CDR1 and CDR2 are drawn from the germline V gene: KGHDR, SFDVKD. CDR3 length: 17 amino acids, cysteine to phenylalanine. CDR3 DNA only is kept here, 51 bases in frame from base 1. Trimming removed 0 bases from V and 5 bases from J; the gene matches leave 5 bases unexplained.

In this chain, TRBV24-1 is recombined with TRBJ1-6, and 8 junction bases match TRBD1. The TCR originated in an adult in good health. The sequences come from peripheral blood, collected on day 0 of AZD1222 vaccination. In nucleotides, the sequence is TGTGCCACCAGTGATTTGACAGGGGGTTCGGATAATTCACCCCTCCACTTT. Its coded protein is CATSDLTGGSDNSPLHF.